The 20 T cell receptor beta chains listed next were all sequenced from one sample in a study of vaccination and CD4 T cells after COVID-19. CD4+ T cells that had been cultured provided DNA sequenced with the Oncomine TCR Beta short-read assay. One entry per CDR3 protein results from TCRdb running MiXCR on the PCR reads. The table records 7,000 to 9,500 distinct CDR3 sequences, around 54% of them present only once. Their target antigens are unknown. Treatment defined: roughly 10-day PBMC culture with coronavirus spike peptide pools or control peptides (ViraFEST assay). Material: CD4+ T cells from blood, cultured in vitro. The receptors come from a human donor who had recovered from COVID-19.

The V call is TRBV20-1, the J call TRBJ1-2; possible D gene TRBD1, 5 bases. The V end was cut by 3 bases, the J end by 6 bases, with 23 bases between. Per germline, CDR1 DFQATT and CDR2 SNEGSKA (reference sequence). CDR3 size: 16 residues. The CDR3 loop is CSASQYPTNSGDGYTF. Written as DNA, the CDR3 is TGCAGTGCTAGTCAATACCCTACTAATTCGGGGGATGGCTACACCTTC.

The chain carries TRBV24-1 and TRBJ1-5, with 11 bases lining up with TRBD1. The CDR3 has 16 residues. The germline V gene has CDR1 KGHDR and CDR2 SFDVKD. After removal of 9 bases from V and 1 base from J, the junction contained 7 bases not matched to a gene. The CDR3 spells CATSGTGGISNQPQHF. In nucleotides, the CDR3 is TGTGCCACCTCCGGGACAGGGGGGATAAGCAATCAGCCCCAGCATTTT.

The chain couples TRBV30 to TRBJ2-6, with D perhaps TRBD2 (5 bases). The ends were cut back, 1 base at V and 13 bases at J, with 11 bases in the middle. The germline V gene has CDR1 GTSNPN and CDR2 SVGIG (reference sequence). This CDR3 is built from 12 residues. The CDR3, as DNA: TGTGCCTGGAGTGGCGACCGGGAAGTCCTGACTTTC. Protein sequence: CAWSGDREVLTF.

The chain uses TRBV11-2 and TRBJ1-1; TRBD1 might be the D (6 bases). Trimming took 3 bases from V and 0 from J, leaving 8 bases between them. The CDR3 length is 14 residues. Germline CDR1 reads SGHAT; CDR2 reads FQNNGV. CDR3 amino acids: CASSFDRLNTEAFF. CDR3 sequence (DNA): TGTGCCAGCAGCTTCGACAGGCTGAACACTGAAGCTTTCTTT.

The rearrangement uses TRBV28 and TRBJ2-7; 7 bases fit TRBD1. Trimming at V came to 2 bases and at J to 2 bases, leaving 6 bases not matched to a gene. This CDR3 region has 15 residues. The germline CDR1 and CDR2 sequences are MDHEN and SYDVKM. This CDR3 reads CASSLPGQAAYEQYF. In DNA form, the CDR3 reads TGTGCCAGCAGTTTACCCGGACAGGCCGCCTACGAGCAGTACTTC.

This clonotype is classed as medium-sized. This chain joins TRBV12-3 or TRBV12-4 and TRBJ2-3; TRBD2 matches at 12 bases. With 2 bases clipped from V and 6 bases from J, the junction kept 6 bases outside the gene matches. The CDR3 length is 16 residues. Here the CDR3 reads CASSLRTSGAPDTQYF. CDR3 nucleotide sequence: TGTGCCAGCAGTTTAAGGACTAGCGGGGCACCGGATACGCAGTATTTT.

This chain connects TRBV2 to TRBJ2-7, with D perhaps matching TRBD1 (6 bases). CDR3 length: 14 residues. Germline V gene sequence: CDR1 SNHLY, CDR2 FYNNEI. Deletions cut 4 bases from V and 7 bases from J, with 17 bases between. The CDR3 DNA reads TGTGCCAGCAGTGGAGGGCCACAGGGTGAGGAGCAGTACTTC. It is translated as CASSGGPQGEEQYF.

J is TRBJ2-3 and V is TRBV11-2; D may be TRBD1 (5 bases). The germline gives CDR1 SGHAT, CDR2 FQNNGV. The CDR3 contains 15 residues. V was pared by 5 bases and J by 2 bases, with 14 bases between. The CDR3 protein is CASSARQQFTDTQYF. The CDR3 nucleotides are TGTGCCAGCAGCGCCAGACAGCAATTCACAGATACGCAGTATTTT.

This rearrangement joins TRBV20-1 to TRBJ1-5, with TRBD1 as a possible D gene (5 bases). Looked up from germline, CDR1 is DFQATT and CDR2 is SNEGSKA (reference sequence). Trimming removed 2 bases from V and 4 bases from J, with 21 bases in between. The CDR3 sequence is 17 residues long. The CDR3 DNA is TGCAGTGCTAGACCATCCCAGGGAACCCGAATTAATCAGCCCCAGCATTTT. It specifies CSARPSQGTRINQPQHF.

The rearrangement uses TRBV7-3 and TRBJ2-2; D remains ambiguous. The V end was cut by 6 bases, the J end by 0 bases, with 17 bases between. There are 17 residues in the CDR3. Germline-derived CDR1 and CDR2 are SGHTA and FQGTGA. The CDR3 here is CASRDRGGAANTGELFF. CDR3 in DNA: TGTGCCAGCAGGGACCGCGGTGGTGCCGCGAACACCGGGGAGCTGTTTTTT.

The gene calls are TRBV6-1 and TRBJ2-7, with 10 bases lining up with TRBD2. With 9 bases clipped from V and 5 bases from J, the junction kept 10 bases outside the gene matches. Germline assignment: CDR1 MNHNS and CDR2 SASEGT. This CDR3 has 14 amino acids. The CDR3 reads CASHASGRAHEQYF. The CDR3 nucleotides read TGTGCCAGTCACGCAAGCGGGAGGGCCCACGAGCAGTACTTC.

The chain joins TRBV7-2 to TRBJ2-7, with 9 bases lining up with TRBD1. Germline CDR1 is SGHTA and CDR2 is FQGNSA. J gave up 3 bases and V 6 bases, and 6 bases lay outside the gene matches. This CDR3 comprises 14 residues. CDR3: CASSFGTGIYEQYF. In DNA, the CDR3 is TGTGCCAGCAGTTTCGGGACAGGGATCTACGAGCAGTACTTC.

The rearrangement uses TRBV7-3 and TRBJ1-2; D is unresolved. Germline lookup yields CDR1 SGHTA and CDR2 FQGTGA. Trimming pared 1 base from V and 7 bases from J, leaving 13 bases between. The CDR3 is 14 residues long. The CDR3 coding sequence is TGTGCCAGCAGCTTAAACAGTGGGCTCGCTGGCTACACCTTC. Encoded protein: CASSLNSGLAGYTF. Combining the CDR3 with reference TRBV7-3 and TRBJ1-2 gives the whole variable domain GAGVSQTPSNKVTEKGKYVELRCDPISGHTALYWYRQSLGQGPEFLIYFQGTGAADDSGLPNDRFFAVRPEGSVSTLKIQRTERGDSAVYLCASSLNSGLAGYTFGSGTRLTVV.

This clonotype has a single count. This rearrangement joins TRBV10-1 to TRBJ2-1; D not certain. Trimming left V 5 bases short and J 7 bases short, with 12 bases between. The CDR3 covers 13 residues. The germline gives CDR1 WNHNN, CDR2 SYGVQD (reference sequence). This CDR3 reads CASSHPERNEQFF. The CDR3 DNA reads TGCGCCAGCAGTCATCCGGAGAGGAATGAGCAGTTCTTC.

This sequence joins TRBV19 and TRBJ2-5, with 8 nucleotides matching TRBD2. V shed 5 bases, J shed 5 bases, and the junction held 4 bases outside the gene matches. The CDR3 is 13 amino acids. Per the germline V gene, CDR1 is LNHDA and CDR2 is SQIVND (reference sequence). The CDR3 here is CASSPGGRETQYF. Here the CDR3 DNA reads TGTGCCAGTAGTCCGGGGGGGAGGGAGACCCAGTACTTC.

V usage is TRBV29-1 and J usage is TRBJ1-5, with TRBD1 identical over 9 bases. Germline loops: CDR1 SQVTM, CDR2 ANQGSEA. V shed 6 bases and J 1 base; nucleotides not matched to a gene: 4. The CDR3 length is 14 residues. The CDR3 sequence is CSVRQGGSNQPQHF. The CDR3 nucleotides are TGCAGCGTAAGACAGGGGGGGAGCAATCAGCCCCAGCATTTT.

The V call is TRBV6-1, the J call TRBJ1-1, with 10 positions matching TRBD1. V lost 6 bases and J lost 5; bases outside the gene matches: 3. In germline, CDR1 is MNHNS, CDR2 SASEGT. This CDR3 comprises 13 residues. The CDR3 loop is CASRVDRGTEAFF. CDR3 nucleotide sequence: TGTGCCAGCAGGGTGGACAGGGGGACTGAAGCTTTCTTT.

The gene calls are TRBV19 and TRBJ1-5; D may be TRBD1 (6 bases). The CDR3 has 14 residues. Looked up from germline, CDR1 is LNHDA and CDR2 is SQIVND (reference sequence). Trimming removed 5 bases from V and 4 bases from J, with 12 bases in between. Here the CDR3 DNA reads TGTGCCAGTAGTCCCAGGGGTAGAAATCAGCCCCAGCATTTT. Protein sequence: CASSPRGRNQPQHF.

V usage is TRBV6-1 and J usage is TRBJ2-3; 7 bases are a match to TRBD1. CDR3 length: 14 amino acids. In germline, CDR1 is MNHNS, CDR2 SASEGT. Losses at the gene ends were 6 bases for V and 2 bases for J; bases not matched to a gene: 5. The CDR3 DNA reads TGTGCCAGCAGAAAGACAGGGACCACAGATACGCAGTATTTT. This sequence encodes CASRKTGTTDTQYF.

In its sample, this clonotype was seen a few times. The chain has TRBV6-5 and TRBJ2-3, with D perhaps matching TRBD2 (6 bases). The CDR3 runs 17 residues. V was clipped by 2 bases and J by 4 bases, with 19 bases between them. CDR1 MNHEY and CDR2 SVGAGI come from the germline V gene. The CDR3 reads CASSYQRPGRRADTQYF. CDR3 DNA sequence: TGTGCCAGCAGTTACCAACGACCGGGGAGGAGGGCAGATACGCAGTATTTT.